This T cell receptor (beta chain) was identified in a study of blood T cells in healthy people across ages. The germline V gene has CDR1 ENHRY and CDR2 SYGVKD. Trimming left V 7 bases short and J 3 bases short, with 13 bases between. There are 14 residues in the CDR3. Primed by a sample-barcoded 5' primer and a J-beta primer mix, a second PCR proceeded for about 7 to 11 cycles. TCRdb re-analysed the 5' RACE reads in MiXCR, keeping a single row per CDR3 protein. The sample shows 870,000 or so distinct CDR3 sequences, under 30% of them seen only once. This clonotype was recorded at least ten times. The source is a woman over 75 in good health. The sequencing input was blood. This chain connects TRBV10-3 to TRBJ2-1; TRBD2 is a possible D gene (6 bases). The CDR3 region has the DNA TGTGCCATCACCCCGGGACTGGACTACAATGAGCAGTTCTTC. It yields the protein CAITPGLDYNEQFF.